Listed below are T cell receptor beta chains from one sample, sequenced in a study of blood T cell repertoires in COVID-19. The protocol was immunoSEQ multiplex PCR, while the TCRdb copy is restricted to in-frame clones and leaves out a portion. This table holds tens of thousands of clones, 70% to 90% found once. Material: peripheral blood. These receptors all come from a human donor in a cohort sampled during active COVID-19. Both conserved end residues are part of each CDR3. Fields, in order: J gene, V gene, D gene, clone size, CDR3 protein, CDR3 DNA. D genes are given only for firm matches. The size of a clone is reported for some rows only, either as once, few or many, or as a class for expanded clones.

J: TRBJ2-5; V: TRBV7-2; D: TRBD2; size: NA; CDR3: CASSSFNDRGRAGNF; DNA: TGTGCCAGCAGCTCCTTCAATGACCGCGGGAGGGCGGGGAACTTC
J: TRBJ1-2; V: TRBV27; D: NA; size: NA; CDR3: CASSPLLGGYGYTF; DNA: TGTGCCAGCAGTCCCCTTCTGGGGGGATATGGCTACACCTTC
J: TRBJ2-5; V: TRBV7-9; D: NA; size: NA; CDR3: CASSFEVTQYF; DNA: TGTGCCAGCAGCTTCGAGGTGACCCAGTACTTC
J: TRBJ1-5; V: TRBV6-5; D: NA; size: NA; CDR3: CASGAVNQPQHF; DNA: TGTGCCAGCGGGGCTGTCAATCAGCCCCAGCATTTT
J: TRBJ2-6; V: TRBV7-2; D: TRBD2; size: once; CDR3: CASSPAGGSGANALTF; DNA: TGTGCCAGCAGCCCCGCGGGGGGCTCTGGGGCCAACGCCCTGACTTTC
J: TRBJ1-5; V: TRBV7-2; D: NA; size: NA; CDR3: CASSLTGLNQPQHF; DNA: TGTGCCAGCAGCTTAACAGGGTTGAATCAGCCCCAGCATTTT
J: TRBJ2-5; V: TRBV2; D: NA; size: NA; CDR3: CASSAWGGGTETQYF; DNA: TGTGCCAGCAGTGCATGGGGGGGCGGGACGGAGACCCAGTACTTC
J: TRBJ1-2; V: TRBV29-1; D: NA; size: NA; CDR3: CSVTQSNYGYTF; DNA: TGCAGCGTTACACAATCTAACTATGGCTACACCTTC
J: TRBJ2-3; V: TRBV11-2; D: NA; size: NA; CDR3: CGSGHGGYTDTQYF; DNA: TGTGGCAGCGGGCACGGAGGCTACACAGATACGCAGTATTTT
J: TRBJ1-4; V: TRBV10-3; D: NA; size: NA; CDR3: CAISAGGTNEKLFF; DNA: TGTGCCATCAGTGCGGGGGGAACTAATGAAAAACTGTTTTTT
J: TRBJ2-3; V: TRBV13; D: NA; size: NA; CDR3: CASSLNLYTDTQYF; DNA: TGTGCCAGCAGCTTAAATCTATACACAGATACGCAGTATTTT
J: TRBJ1-2; V: TRBV6-6; D: NA; size: NA; CDR3: CASSYSVTEYGYTF; DNA: TGTGCCAGCAGTTACTCGGTGACAGAGTATGGCTACACCTTC
J: TRBJ2-1; V: TRBV3-1/TRBV3-2; D: NA; size: NA; CDR3: CASSPLRGTPNEQFF; DNA: TGTGCCAGCAGCCCCCTCCGGGGGACCCCCAATGAGCAGTTCTTC
J: TRBJ2-7; V: TRBV27; D: NA; size: NA; CDR3: CASRKDSLYEQYF; DNA: TGTGCCAGCAGGAAGGACAGCTTATACGAGCAGTACTTC
J: TRBJ1-3; V: TRBV6-5; D: NA; size: NA; CDR3: CASIPRSSSGNTIYF; DNA: TGTGCCAGCATTCCCCGTTCCAGCTCTGGAAACACCATATATTTT
J: TRBJ1-6; V: TRBV3-1/TRBV3-2; D: NA; size: few; CDR3: CASSSASTLHF; DNA: TGTGCCAGCAGCTCAGCGAGTACCCTCCACTTT
J: TRBJ1-5; V: TRBV6-2/TRBV6-3; D: NA; size: NA; CDR3: CASSYAGSGNQPQHF; DNA: TGTGCCAGCAGCTATGCCGGGAGCGGCAATCAGCCCCAGCATTTT
J: TRBJ1-1; V: TRBV7-8; D: NA; size: NA; CDR3: CASSPQGYTEAFF; DNA: TGTGCCAGCAGCCCACAGGGTTACACTGAAGCTTTCTTT
J: TRBJ1-5; V: TRBV7-8; D: NA; size: NA; CDR3: CASSSYFGGDQPQHF; DNA: TGTGCCAGCAGCTCTTATTTCGGGGGGGATCAGCCCCAGCATTTT
J: TRBJ2-3; V: TRBV5-1; D: NA; size: once; CDR3: CASSSGAGATDTQYF; DNA: TGCGCCAGCAGCTCTGGGGCGGGGGCGACAGATACGCAGTATTTT
J: TRBJ2-3; V: TRBV4-2; D: NA; size: NA; CDR3: CASSQEPGSTTDTQYF; DNA: TGTGCCAGCAGCCAAGAACCGGGTTCCACCACAGATACGCAGTATTTT
J: TRBJ2-2; V: TRBV24-1; D: NA; size: NA; CDR3: CATSDYSWTGELFF; DNA: TGTGCCACCAGTGATTACTCATGGACCGGGGAGCTGTTTTTT
J: TRBJ2-3; V: TRBV6-5; D: TRBD1; size: NA; CDR3: CASSYEPGQSQYF; DNA: TGTGCCAGCAGTTACGAACCGGGACAGTCGCAGTATTTT
J: TRBJ2-4; V: TRBV21-1; D: NA; size: NA; CDR3: CASSKGTSGRIAKNIQYF; DNA: TGTGCCAGCAGCAAGGGGACTAGCGGGAGAATAGCCAAAAACATTCAGTACTTC
J: TRBJ1-5; V: TRBV10-1; D: TRBD1; size: NA; CDR3: CARDQQGAESNQPQHF; DNA: TGCGCCAGGGATCAACAGGGGGCCGAAAGCAATCAGCCCCAGCATTTT
J: TRBJ2-1; V: TRBV19; D: TRBD2; size: NA; CDR3: CASSRSGRGNEQFF; DNA: TGTGCCAGTAGTAGGAGCGGGAGGGGAAATGAGCAGTTCTTC
J: TRBJ2-3; V: TRBV4-2; D: TRBD2; size: NA; CDR3: CASSQDRSGRGSDTQYF; DNA: TGTGCCAGCAGCCAAGATCGAAGCGGGAGAGGGTCAGATACGCAGTATTTT
J: TRBJ2-5; V: TRBV6-5; D: TRBD1; size: NA; CDR3: CASSTDRGETQYF; DNA: TGTGCCAGCAGCACGGACAGGGGAGAGACCCAGTACTTC
J: TRBJ2-3; V: TRBV18; D: NA; size: NA; CDR3: CASSPYTDTQYF; DNA: TGTGCCAGCTCACCATACACAGATACGCAGTATTTT
J: TRBJ1-1; V: TRBV18; D: NA; size: NA; CDR3: CASSPSGTEAFF; DNA: TGTGCCAGCTCCCCTTCGGGAACTGAAGCTTTCTTT
J: TRBJ1-4; V: TRBV11-2; D: NA; size: NA; CDR3: CASSLGAGEKLFF; DNA: TGTGCCAGCAGCTTAGGCGCAGGGGAAAAACTGTTTTTT
J: TRBJ2-3; V: TRBV24-1; D: NA; size: NA; CDR3: CATSSRGTDTQYF; DNA: TGTGCCACCAGTTCCAGGGGTACAGATACGCAGTATTTT
J: TRBJ2-7; V: TRBV7-9; D: TRBD1; size: NA; CDR3: CASSSQGPQYF; DNA: TGTGCCAGCAGCTCACAGGGGCCTCAGTACTTC
J: TRBJ1-5; V: TRBV5-6; D: TRBD1; size: NA; CDR3: CASSQGTGLSNQPQHF; DNA: TGTGCCAGCAGCCAAGGGACAGGCCTTAGCAATCAGCCCCAGCATTTT
J: TRBJ1-2; V: TRBV23-1; D: NA; size: NA; CDR3: CASGPRDYGYTF; DNA: TGCGCCAGCGGTCCGCGGGACTATGGCTACACCTTC
J: TRBJ2-3; V: TRBV2; D: TRBD1; size: NA; CDR3: CASSGDRGSDTQYF; DNA: TGTGCCAGCAGTGGGGACAGGGGGTCCGATACGCAGTATTTT
J: TRBJ1-1; V: TRBV16; D: NA; size: NA; CDR3: CASSGGGPEAFF; DNA: TGTGCCAGCAGCGGGGGGGGACCTGAAGCTTTCTTT
J: TRBJ1-5; V: TRBV19; D: TRBD1; size: NA; CDR3: CASSTMTGGANQPQHF; DNA: TGTGCCAGTAGTACGATGACAGGGGGCGCGAATCAGCCCCAGCATTTT
J: TRBJ1-4; V: TRBV2; D: NA; size: NA; CDR3: CASEGGQDEKLFF; DNA: TGTGCCAGCGAGGGGGGGCAAGATGAAAAACTGTTTTTT
J: TRBJ2-7; V: TRBV3-1/TRBV3-2; D: TRBD2; size: NA; CDR3: CASSPRTSGIYEQYF; DNA: TGTGCCAGCAGCCCTCGGACTAGCGGGATTTACGAGCAGTACTTC
J: TRBJ1-1; V: TRBV18; D: NA; size: NA; CDR3: CASSPGQGRTEAFF; DNA: TGTGCCAGCTCACCAGGGCAGGGGAGAACTGAAGCTTTCTTT
J: TRBJ2-5; V: TRBV19; D: TRBD2; size: NA; CDR3: CASSTLAGGETQYF; DNA: TGTGCCAGTAGTACCCTAGCGGGGGGGGAGACCCAGTACTTC
J: TRBJ1-2; V: TRBV5-1; D: NA; size: NA; CDR3: CASSLGGDAYGYTF; DNA: TGCGCCAGCAGTTTGGGGGGGGATGCCTATGGCTACACCTTC
J: TRBJ1-2; V: TRBV24-1; D: TRBD1; size: NA; CDR3: CATSKGTGSGYTF; DNA: TGTGCCACCAGTAAGGGGACAGGGAGCGGCTACACCTTC
J: TRBJ1-1; V: TRBV6-5; D: NA; size: NA; CDR3: CATIPPQVGGTEAFF; DNA: TGTGCCACAATCCCTCCACAGGTCGGTGGCACTGAAGCTTTCTTT
J: TRBJ2-7; V: TRBV27; D: NA; size: NA; CDR3: CASSSTASDSPYEQYF; DNA: TGTGCCAGCAGTTCGACCGCTAGCGACTCCCCCTACGAGCAGTACTTC
J: TRBJ1-6; V: TRBV15; D: TRBD1; size: NA; CDR3: CATSHNRGPYNSPLHF; DNA: TGTGCCACCAGCCACAACAGGGGACCCTATAATTCACCCCTCCACTTT
J: TRBJ2-2; V: TRBV11-2; D: NA; size: NA; CDR3: CASSFTGNTGELFF; DNA: TGTGCCAGCAGCTTTACAGGGAACACCGGGGAGCTGTTTTTT
J: TRBJ2-3; V: TRBV11-3; D: TRBD1; size: NA; CDR3: CASSVEAGGSDTQYF; DNA: TGTGCCTCCTCCGTCGAGGCAGGGGGCTCGGATACGCAGTATTTT
J: TRBJ2-1; V: TRBV2; D: NA; size: NA; CDR3: CASSRERVREQFF; DNA: TGTGCCAGCTCGAGGGAGAGGGTAAGAGAGCAGTTCTTC
J: TRBJ2-5; V: TRBV7-2; D: NA; size: few; CDR3: CASSLKNRKETQYF; DNA: TGTGCCAGCAGCCTAAAAAACAGAAAAGAGACCCAGTACTTC